The rows below give T cell receptor beta chains drawn from one sample of a study of response to subunit inactivated influenza vaccine. TCRdb reprocessed the RT-PCR reads via MiXCR and lists one record per CDR3 protein. In the table there are roughly 700,000 distinct CDR3 sequences, about 14% of which are singletons. Sequenced material: PBMCs from blood, taken 14 days before vaccination. Source of these receptors: a middle-aged man who received an inactivated influenza vaccine. Both conserved end residues are part of each CDR3. The order of the fields is V gene, D gene, J gene, clone size, CDR3 DNA, CDR3 protein. The D gene is left open where the match is weak. Clone size is not always given. Where it is, it says once, few, many or a class for expanded clones.

TRBV3-1	NA	TRBJ2-1	few	TGTGCCAGCAGCCTAAGGGGGGGCCTCTCCTACAATGAGCAGTTCTTC	CASSLRGGLSYNEQFF
TRBV5-1	NA	TRBJ2-5	few	TGCGCCAGCAGCTTGTGGGGCATCTCGAACCAAGAGACCCAGTACTTC	CASSLWGISNQETQYF
TRBV10-3	TRBD2	TRBJ2-3	NA	TGTGCCATCAGCTCCACTAGCGGGGGCCCTGATACGCAGTATTTT	CAISSTSGGPDTQYF
TRBV5-6	NA	TRBJ2-7	NA	TGTGCCAGCAGCGTCGGGGTTTGGGCCTACGAGCAGTACTTC	CASSVGVWAYEQYF
TRBV2	NA	TRBJ2-1	NA	TGTGCCAGCAGGAAGGAGCTAAGCTCCTACAATGAGCAGTTCTTC	CASRKELSSYNEQFF
TRBV4-2	TRBD2	TRBJ2-1	few	TGTGCCAGCAGCCCATCGACTAGCGGGGGGGCCTTCTACAATGAGCAGTTCTTC	CASSPSTSGGAFYNEQFF
TRBV27	NA	TRBJ1-1	NA	TGTGCCAGCACCGGAAGTTACACGGGGCACACTGAAGCTTTCTTT	CASTGSYTGHTEAFF
TRBV27	TRBD2	TRBJ2-1	many	TGTGCCAGCAGTCCCACGGGACTAGCGGGTTACAATGAGCAGTTCTTC	CASSPTGLAGYNEQFF
TRBV6-5	NA	TRBJ2-7	few	TGTGCCAGCAGTTACTCGGCCAGGGCGAGGTACGAGCAGTACTTC	CASSYSARARYEQYF
TRBV19	TRBD1	TRBJ1-3	NA	TGTGCCAGTCGGGGACAGCTGATCTCTGGAAACACCATATATTTT	CASRGQLISGNTIYF
TRBV9	NA	TRBJ2-1	NA	TGTGCCAGCAGCGTAGGCGTACACTCCTACAATGAGCAGTTCTTC	CASSVGVHSYNEQFF
TRBV12-3/TRBV12-4	TRBD1	TRBJ2-2	NA	TGTGCCAGCAGTTTAGCAGGGGGCGAAGGGGAGCTGTTTTTT	CASSLAGGEGELFF
TRBV20-1	NA	TRBJ1-1	NA	TGCAGTGCTAACGCAGGCCCGAACACTGAAGCTTTCTTT	CSANAGPNTEAFF
TRBV7-2	TRBD1	TRBJ1-6	NA	TGTGCCAGCAGCCGGACAGGGATTCGTTCACCCCTCCACTTT	CASSRTGIRSPLHF
TRBV20-1	NA	TRBJ2-3	few	TGCAGTGCCGTTAGAAACGAAATGCCGAGAAGACGCACAGATACGCAGTATTTT	CSAVRNEMPRRRTDTQYF
TRBV20-1	TRBD1	TRBJ2-2	NA	TGCAGTGCGGAAAGACAGGGGGATTGGGCCGGGGAGCTGTTTTTT	CSAERQGDWAGELFF
TRBV30	TRBD2	TRBJ2-3	few	TGTGCCTGGAGTGTTGTAGCGGGCGGCACAGATACGCAGTATTTT	CAWSVVAGGTDTQYF
TRBV18	TRBD1	TRBJ1-1	few	TGTGCCAGCTCACCACTGAGGGGGCCGAACACTGAAGCTTTCTTT	CASSPLRGPNTEAFF
TRBV5-1	TRBD1	TRBJ2-5	NA	TGCGCCAGCAGCGACGGGACAGGGGGCGCGGTGAAGACCCAGTACTTC	CASSDGTGGAVKTQYF
TRBV10-3	TRBD2	TRBJ2-5	NA	TGTGCCATCAGTGAGTCGCTGTCTAGCGGGGGGTCAGAGACCCAGTACTTC	CAISESLSSGGSETQYF
TRBV11-2	NA	TRBJ2-6	few	TGTGCCAGCAGCTTAGTAGTGGGGTTCTCTGGGGCCAACGTCCTGACTTTC	CASSLVVGFSGANVLTF
TRBV6-6	NA	TRBJ1-1	NA	TGTGCCAGCAGTTCGGCTTCGAACACTGAAGCTTTCTTT	CASSSASNTEAFF
TRBV5-1	NA	TRBJ1-4	many	TGCGCCAGCAGCTTGGAGCCGGCAGCAACTAATGAAAAACTGTTTTTT	CASSLEPAATNEKLFF
TRBV5-1	TRBD1	TRBJ2-1	NA	TGCGCCAGCAGCATGGGCCAGACAGGGGCCAGTGAGCAGTTCTTC	CASSMGQTGASEQFF
TRBV5-1	TRBD1	TRBJ2-2	few	TGCGCCAGCTCGAGACAGGGGAGATCGGCCGGGGAGCTGTTTTTT	CASSRQGRSAGELFF
TRBV6-2/TRBV6-3	TRBD1	TRBJ2-3	NA	TGTGCCAGCAGTTACTCGAGCAGGGGGCTAACAGATACGCAGTATTTT	CASSYSSRGLTDTQYF
TRBV19	NA	TRBJ2-4	few	TGTGCCAGTAGTAACTTGGACATTCAGTACTTC	CASSNLDIQYF
TRBV27	TRBD1	TRBJ2-7	NA	TGTGCCAGCAGGCCGCAGTACCGGGACAGGGACTACGAGCAGTACTTC	CASRPQYRDRDYEQYF
TRBV5-1	TRBD1	TRBJ2-7	NA	TGCGCCAGCAGCTTGATCAGGGGGCAGTACGAGCAGTACTTC	CASSLIRGQYEQYF
TRBV7-8	NA	TRBJ1-2	NA	TGTGCCAGCAGCTCCAGGGAAGGGGCATCGGATGGCTACACCTTC	CASSSREGASDGYTF
TRBV7-9	TRBD1	TRBJ1-1	NA	TGTGCCAGCAGCTTACCGGGACAGAATCCTTTCTTT	CASSLPGQNPFF
TRBV20-1	TRBD2	TRBJ2-1	few	TGCAGTGCTATTTCATCTAGCGGGAGCATTAATGAGCAGTTCTTC	CSAISSSGSINEQFF
TRBV12-3/TRBV12-4	TRBD1	TRBJ1-4	few	TGTGCCAGCAGTTTAGGGACAGGGAAGGATGAAAAACTGTTTTTT	CASSLGTGKDEKLFF
TRBV12-3/TRBV12-4	NA	TRBJ1-4	NA	TGTGCCAGCAGTTTAATGGGGGAGGGTGAAAAACTGTTTTTT	CASSLMGEGEKLFF
TRBV20-1	TRBD2	TRBJ2-3	few	TGCAGTGCACGTAGCGGGGGGCTAACAGATACGCAGTATTTT	CSARSGGLTDTQYF
TRBV6-2/TRBV6-3	TRBD2	TRBJ2-4	NA	TGTGCCAGCAGTTGGACTAGCTTTGCCCCCAAAAACATTCAGTACTTC	CASSWTSFAPKNIQYF
TRBV6-6	NA	TRBJ2-3	NA	TGTGCCAGCATCCCGGGGGCTGGCAGTACGCAGTATTTT	CASIPGAGSTQYF
TRBV12-3/TRBV12-4	TRBD1	TRBJ1-2	NA	TGTGCCAGCAAGCTCACACAGGGGTTTCACTATGGCTACACCTTC	CASKLTQGFHYGYTF
TRBV6-2/TRBV6-3	NA	TRBJ2-7	NA	TGTGCCAGCAGCCAATCAGACGTCACCCTCGAGCAGTACTTC	CASSQSDVTLEQYF
TRBV5-5	NA	TRBJ1-1	NA	TGTGCCAGCAGCAGAATGCAGGGCGTGAACACTGAAGCTTTCTTT	CASSRMQGVNTEAFF
TRBV6-1	NA	TRBJ2-5	NA	TGTGCCAGCAACTACCGGGACACGGGGGTGGAGACCCAGTACTTC	CASNYRDTGVETQYF